This T cell receptor beta chain is from a study of T-cell memory formation after mild COVID-19. The study, taken as a whole, reports: Clones contracting day 15 to 85 were balanced CD4/CD8; later expanders leaned CD4+. Whether day 37 second-wave clones are SARS-CoV-2-specific was not confirmed.

This CDR3 region has 17 residues. Germline lookup yields CDR1 SEHNR and CDR2 FQNEAQ (reference sequence). Trimming at V came to 1 base and at J to 3 bases, leaving 10 bases not matched to a gene. This clonotype was picked up many times. Antigen specificity is unknown. Employing constant-segment primers, 5'RACE generated TCR alpha and TCR beta cDNA libraries bearing sample barcodes and UMIs. TCRdb used MiXCR to reprocess the 5' RACE reads, holding one entry per CDR3 protein. The table includes roughly 380,000 distinct CDR3 sequences, around 30% detected once. This rearrangement joins TRBV7-9 to TRBJ1-2; 8 positions match TRBD1. The specimen sequenced was PBMCs or a T cell subset sorted from them (not recorded which). The sequence was collected from an adult woman who had mild COVID-19 (a few samples of this study predate the infection). Cell type and time point are not known. This CDR3 is CASSLEGTGYTYYGYTF. In DNA form, the CDR3 reads TGTGCCAGCAGCTTAGAAGGGACAGGCTACACCTACTATGGCTACACCTTC.